The 2 T cell receptor beta chains presented below share a single source sample, sequenced in a study of cytomegalovirus exposure and HLA in healthy donors. Only in-frame clones appear in the TCRdb table, and some are missing; sequencing was by immunoSEQ multiplex PCR. In the table there are 150,000 to 200,000 clones, less than 95% of which are singletons. Sequencing was done on a sample of PBMCs. Receptor source: a woman between 18 and 29 years old in good health and CMV-seropositive.

The J gene is TRBJ2-7, the V gene TRBV2, with TRBD2 matching 9 bases. J gave up 2 bases and V 4 bases, and 6 bases lay outside the gene matches. CDR3 length: 15 residues. Germline V lookup: CDR1 SNHLY, CDR2 FYNNEI. CDR3 sequence reads: CASSVKRGVTYEQYF. The DNA of the CDR3 is TGTGCCAGCAGTGTCAAGCGGGGGGTTACCTACGAGCAGTACTTC.

This clone was observed once. The rearrangement links TRBV6-1 to TRBJ2-7; 8 bases align to TRBD2. The junction had 3 bases not matched to a gene; V was cut back by 5 bases and J by 3 bases. In germline, CDR1 is MNHNS, CDR2 SASEGT. This CDR3 spans 13 amino acids. CDR3 in amino acids: CASSSGTSYEQYF. The CDR3 coding sequence is TGTGCCAGCAGTTCCGGGACTAGCTACGAGCAGTACTTC.